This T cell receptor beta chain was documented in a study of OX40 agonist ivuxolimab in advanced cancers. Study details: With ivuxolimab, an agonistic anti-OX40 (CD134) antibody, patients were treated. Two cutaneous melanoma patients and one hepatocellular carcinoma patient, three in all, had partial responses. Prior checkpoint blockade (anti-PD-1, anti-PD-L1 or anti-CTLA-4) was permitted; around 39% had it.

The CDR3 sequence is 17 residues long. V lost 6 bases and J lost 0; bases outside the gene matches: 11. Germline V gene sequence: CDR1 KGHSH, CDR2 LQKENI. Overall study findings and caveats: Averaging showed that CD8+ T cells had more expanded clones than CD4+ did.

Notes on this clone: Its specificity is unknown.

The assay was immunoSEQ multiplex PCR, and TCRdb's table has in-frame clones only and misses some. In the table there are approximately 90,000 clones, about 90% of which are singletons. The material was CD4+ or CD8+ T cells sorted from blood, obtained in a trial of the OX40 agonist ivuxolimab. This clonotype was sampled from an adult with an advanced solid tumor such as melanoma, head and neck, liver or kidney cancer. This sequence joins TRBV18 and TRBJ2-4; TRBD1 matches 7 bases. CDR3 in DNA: TGTGCCAGCTCGCCGACAGGGAACTCCTTAGCCAAAAACATTCAGTACTTC. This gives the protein CASSPTGNSLAKNIQYF.